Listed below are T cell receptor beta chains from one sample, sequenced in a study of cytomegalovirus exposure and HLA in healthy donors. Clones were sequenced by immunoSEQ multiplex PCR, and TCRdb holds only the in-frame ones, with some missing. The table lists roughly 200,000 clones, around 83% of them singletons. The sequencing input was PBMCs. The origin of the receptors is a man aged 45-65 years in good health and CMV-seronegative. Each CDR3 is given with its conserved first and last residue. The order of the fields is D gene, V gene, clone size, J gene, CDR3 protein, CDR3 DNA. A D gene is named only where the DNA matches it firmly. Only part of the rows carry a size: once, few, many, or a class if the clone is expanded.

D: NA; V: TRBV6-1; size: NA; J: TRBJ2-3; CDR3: CAINQGWTTDTQYF; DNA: TGTGCCATCAATCAGGGGTGGACCACAGATACGCAGTATTTT
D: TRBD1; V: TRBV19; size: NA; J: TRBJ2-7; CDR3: CASSPRQGVREQYF; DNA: TGTGCCAGTAGTCCACGACAGGGAGTCAGGGAGCAGTACTTC
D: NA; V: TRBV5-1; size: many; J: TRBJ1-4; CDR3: CASSLAPGLLGEKLFF; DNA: TGCGCCAGCAGCTTGGCTCCGGGCCTACTAGGGGAAAAACTGTTTTTT
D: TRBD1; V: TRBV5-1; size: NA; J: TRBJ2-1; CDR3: CASSLGQGSYEQFF; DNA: TGCGCCAGCAGCCTTGGACAGGGGAGTTATGAGCAGTTCTTC
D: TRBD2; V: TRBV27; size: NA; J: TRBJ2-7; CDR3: CASPGTRYEQYF; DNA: TGTGCCAGCCCCGGGACTAGATACGAGCAGTACTTC
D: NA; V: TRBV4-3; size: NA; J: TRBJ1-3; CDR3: CASSREGPGNTIYF; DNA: TGCGCCAGCAGCCGGGAGGGGCCTGGAAACACCATATATTTT
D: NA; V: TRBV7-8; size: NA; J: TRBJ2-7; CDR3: CASSPLTGHWEQYF; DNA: TGTGCCAGCAGCCCGTTAACAGGGCATTGGGAGCAGTACTTC
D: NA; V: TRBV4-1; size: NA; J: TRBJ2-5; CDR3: CASSQSLSSGETQYF; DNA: TGCGCCAGCAGCCAATCTTTGTCCTCAGGGGAGACCCAGTACTTC
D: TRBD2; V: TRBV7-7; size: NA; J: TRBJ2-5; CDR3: CASSRARAGGQETQYF; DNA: TGTGCTAGCAGCCGAGCGAGGGCGGGAGGGCAAGAGACCCAGTACTTC
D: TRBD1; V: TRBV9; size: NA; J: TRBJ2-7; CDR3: CASSGSGTGDTYEQYF; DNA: TGTGCCAGCAGCGGATCCGGGACAGGGGATACCTACGAGCAGTACTTC
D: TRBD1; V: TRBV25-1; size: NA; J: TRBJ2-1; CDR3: CASSEYGGQADEQFF; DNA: TGTGCCAGCAGTGAATATGGGGGACAGGCGGATGAGCAGTTCTTC
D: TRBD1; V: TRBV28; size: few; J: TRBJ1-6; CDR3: CATYRDRNSPLHF; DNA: TGTGCCACCTACCGGGACAGAAATTCACCCCTCCACTTT